This TCR beta chain was observed in a study of cytomegalovirus exposure and HLA in healthy donors. Regarding the study as a whole: Later analysis identified several of the most significant clusters that appeared linked to common viral pathogens.

60 Vbeta and 13 Jbeta primers were used in PCR. Assay: immunoSEQ multiplex PCR; the TCRdb copy retains only in-frame clones and omits some. The sample has 150,000 to 200,000 clones; around three quarters are singletons. About this clone: Its antigen is as yet unknown.

Trimming stripped 5 bases from V and 6 bases from J, with 16 bases between. The CDR3 loop spans 14 amino acids. CDR1 SEHNR and CDR2 FQNEAQ come from the germline V gene (reference sequence). The chain recombines TRBV7-9 with TRBJ1-2, with D hard to call. This TCR was recovered from a woman aged 40 to 49 in good health and CMV-seronegative. Material for sequencing was PBMCs. CDR3 sequence (DNA): TGTGCCAGCAGCCCAAGTTACCCAGGCAATGGCTACACCTTC. Its protein is CASSPSYPGNGYTF.